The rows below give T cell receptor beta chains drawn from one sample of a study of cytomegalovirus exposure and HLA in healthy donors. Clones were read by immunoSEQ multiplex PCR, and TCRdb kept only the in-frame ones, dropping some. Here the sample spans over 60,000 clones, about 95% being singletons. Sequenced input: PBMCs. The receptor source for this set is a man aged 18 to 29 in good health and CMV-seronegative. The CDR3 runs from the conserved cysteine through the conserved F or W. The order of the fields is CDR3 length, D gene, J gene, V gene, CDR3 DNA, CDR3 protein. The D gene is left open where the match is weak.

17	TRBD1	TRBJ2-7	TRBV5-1	TGCGCCAGCAGCTTGGGGGACAGGTCAAACTTCTCCTACGAGCAGTACTTC	CASSLGDRSNFSYEQYF
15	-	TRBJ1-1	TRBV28	TGTGCCAGCAAACTTCCCCTCCCAGGGTACACTGAAGCTTTCTTT	CASKLPLPGYTEAFF
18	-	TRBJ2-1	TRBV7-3	TGTGCCAGCAGCTTAGTGTTCGTTGGGCAGGGGACCTACAATGAGCAGTTCTTC	CASSLVFVGQGTYNEQFF
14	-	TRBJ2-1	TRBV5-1	TGCGCCAGCAGCTTGGAGGCAGGCGTCAATGAGCAGTTCTTC	CASSLEAGVNEQFF
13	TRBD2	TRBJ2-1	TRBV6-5	TGTGCCAGCAGGATGGGGGGGGACAATGAGCAGTTCTTC	CASRMGGDNEQFF
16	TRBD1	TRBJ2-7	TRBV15	TGTGCCACCAGCAGAGGGGGGACAGGGAGCTCCTACGAGCAGTACTTC	CATSRGGTGSSYEQYF
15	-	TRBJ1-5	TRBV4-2	TGTGCCAGCAGCCAAGATTCAGCAGGGTCTCAGCCCCAGCATTTT	CASSQDSAGSQPQHF
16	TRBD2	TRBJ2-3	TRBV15	TGTGCCACCAGCAGGGCCAGCGGGGGGTCCACAGATACGCAGTATTTT	CATSRASGGSTDTQYF
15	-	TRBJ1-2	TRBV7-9	TGTGCCAGCAGCTTAGAGCCGGCAGGGGACTATGGCTACACCTTC	CASSLEPAGDYGYTF
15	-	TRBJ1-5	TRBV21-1	TGTGCCAGCCCCTCCCCCCAGGGAGGGACTCAGCCCCAGCATTTT	CASPSPQGGTQPQHF
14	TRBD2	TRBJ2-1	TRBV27	TGTGCCAGCAGTTTTTACCCCGGGGGGGGTGAGCAGTTCTTC	CASSFYPGGGEQFF
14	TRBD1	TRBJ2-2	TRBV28	TGTGCCAGCAGTCCCGGGACAGTTACCGGGGAGCTGTTTTTT	CASSPGTVTGELFF
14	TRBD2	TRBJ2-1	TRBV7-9	TGTGCCAGCAGCCTAGCGGGGGGTTACAATGAGCAGTTCTTC	CASSLAGGYNEQFF
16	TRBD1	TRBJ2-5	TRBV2	TGTGCCAGCAGTGAAAGTTTCAGGGGGCCGACTGAGACCCAGTACTTC	CASSESFRGPTETQYF